A selection of T cell receptor beta chains follows, all from one sample in a study of blood T cell repertoires in COVID-19. Libraries were prepared by immunoSEQ multiplex PCR; TCRdb keeps only in-frame clonotypes and omits some of them. The data contain roughly 220,000 clones, approximately 86% of them singletons. The specimen sequenced was PBMCs or T cells enriched from blood (not recorded which). The receptors derive from a woman aged 50 to 60 with acute COVID-19. CDR3s include the opening cysteine and the closing phenylalanine or tryptophan. A D gene is named only where the DNA matches it firmly. A clone size is listed for some rows: how often the clone was seen (once, few, many), or a class if it is expanded.

j_call v_call d_call clone_size cdr3_aa cdr3_nt
TRBJ2-5 TRBV7-3 TRBD1 NA CASSRDRGETQYF TGTGCCAGCAGTCGCGACAGGGGAGAGACCCAGTACTTC
TRBJ1-1 TRBV28 NA few CASSSGQGHGAEAFF TGTGCCAGCAGTTCTGGGCAGGGGCACGGTGCTGAAGCTTTCTTT
TRBJ2-1 TRBV7-3 NA NA CASSLNTNEQFF TGTGCCAGCAGTCTTAACACCAATGAGCAGTTCTTC
TRBJ1-2 TRBV14 NA NA CASSQGGGYGYTF TGTGCCAGCAGCCAAGGAGGGGGCTATGGCTACACCTTC
TRBJ2-7 TRBV7-2 NA NA CASSLTTGGHLEQYF TGTGCCAGCAGCTTAACCACCGGAGGGCATCTCGAGCAGTACTTC
TRBJ1-2 TRBV7-8 NA once CASSPGGGWGYGYTF TGTGCCAGCAGCCCCGGGGGGGGTTGGGGCTATGGCTACACCTTC
TRBJ2-7 TRBV4-2 TRBD2 NA CASSQVALAKTYEQYF TGTGCCAGCAGCCAAGTCGCACTAGCGAAGACCTACGAGCAGTACTTC
TRBJ2-7 TRBV7-3 NA NA CASSLNSRDGEQYF TGTGCCAGCAGCTTAAACAGCAGGGATGGCGAGCAGTACTTC
TRBJ2-1 TRBV7-3 TRBD2 NA CASSALAGVDEQFF TGTGCCAGCAGCGCACTAGCGGGGGTGGATGAGCAGTTCTTC
TRBJ2-7 TRBV2 TRBD2 NA CASRKGLAAMSYEQYF TGTGCCAGCAGGAAGGGACTAGCAGCAATGAGTTACGAGCAGTACTTC
TRBJ2-1 TRBV30 NA NA CAWTSASYNEQFF TGTGCCTGGACTAGCGCCTCCTACAATGAGCAGTTCTTC
TRBJ2-1 TRBV19 TRBD2 NA CASSITSGRWHEQFF TGTGCCAGTAGTATAACTAGCGGGAGGTGGCATGAGCAGTTCTTC
TRBJ1-1 TRBV7-8 NA NA CASSAQHMNTEAFF TGTGCCAGCAGCGCTCAACACATGAACACTGAAGCTTTCTTT
TRBJ1-5 TRBV7-2 NA NA CASSLVGQTYQPQHF TGTGCCAGCAGCTTAGTTGGACAGACCTATCAGCCCCAGCATTTT
TRBJ2-5 TRBV4-3 NA NA CASSQGRVGETQYF TGCGCCAGCAGCCAAGGGAGGGTGGGGGAGACCCAGTACTTC
TRBJ1-5 TRBV20-1 NA NA CSASEGVMGYFSNQPQHF TGCAGTGCTAGTGAAGGGGTAATGGGTTATTTCAGCAATCAGCCCCAGCATTTT
TRBJ2-1 TRBV13 NA NA CASSLGPGAYNEQFF TGTGCCAGCAGCTTAGGGCCCGGGGCCTACAATGAGCAGTTCTTC
TRBJ2-3 TRBV7-9 NA NA CASSLMGDTQYF TGTGCCAGCAGCTTAATGGGCGATACGCAGTATTTT
TRBJ1-5 TRBV2 TRBD1 NA CASSDKGQANQPQHF TGTGCCAGCAGTGACAAGGGACAGGCCAATCAGCCCCAGCATTTT
TRBJ2-5 TRBV9 NA NA CASSVATAAETQYF TGTGCCAGCAGCGTAGCTACAGCGGCAGAGACCCAGTACTTC
TRBJ1-5 TRBV6-5 NA NA CASGRGIGNQPQHF TGTGCCAGCGGAAGGGGGATCGGCAATCAGCCCCAGCATTTT
TRBJ2-1 TRBV6-5 NA once CATRREIEQFF TGTGCCACCCGCCGGGAGATTGAGCAGTTCTTC
TRBJ1-6 TRBV28 NA NA CASSPRGRVFSPLHF TGTGCCAGCAGCCCCCGGGGGAGGGTCTTTTCACCCCTCCACTTT
TRBJ2-7 TRBV5-6 TRBD2 NA CASSLGSGRAYEQYF TGTGCCAGCAGCTTGGGGAGCGGGAGGGCCTACGAGCAGTACTTC
TRBJ1-4 TRBV18 TRBD1 NA CASSGQGNEKLFF TGTGCCAGCTCGGGACAGGGGAACGAAAAACTGTTTTTT
TRBJ1-3 TRBV5-1 TRBD1 NA CASSLAGTEGNTIYF TGCGCCAGCAGCTTGGCCGGGACAGAGGGAAACACCATATATTTT
TRBJ2-3 TRBV11-1 NA NA CASSSWLDYNTQYF TGTGCCAGCAGCTCCTGGCTGGACTACAATACGCAGTATTTT
TRBJ2-1 TRBV25-1 TRBD1 once CASRGETGGQYNEQFF TGTGCCAGCCGAGGCGAAACAGGGGGACAGTACAATGAGCAGTTCTTC
TRBJ2-5 TRBV3-1/TRBV3-2 NA NA CASSYSGGGTQYF TGTGCCAGCAGCTACTCTGGGGGCGGGACCCAGTACTTC
TRBJ1-1 TRBV10-3 TRBD1 NA CAISSTGGPVRTEAFF TGTGCCATCAGTTCAACAGGGGGCCCAGTGAGAACTGAAGCTTTCTTT
TRBJ2-4 TRBV7-6 TRBD2 once CASSLAPRTSGSGGAKNIQYF TGTGCCAGCAGCTTAGCGCCCCGGACTAGCGGGAGTGGAGGAGCCAAAAACATTCAGTACTTC
TRBJ1-1 TRBV7-6 NA few CASSLRDYTEAFF TGTGCCAGCAGCTTACGAGACTACACTGAAGCTTTCTTT
TRBJ2-5 TRBV4-3 NA many CASSQGIRWRANPQETQYF TGCGCCAGCAGCCAAGGGATACGGTGGCGGGCGAACCCACAAGAGACCCAGTACTTC
TRBJ1-6 TRBV4-3 TRBD1 NA CASSQDVTGGNSPLHF TGCGCCAGCAGCCAAGATGTAACAGGGGGCAATTCACCCCTCCACTTT
TRBJ2-7 TRBV27 TRBD2 NA CASSLVAGGNYEQYF TGTGCCAGCAGTTTAGTAGCGGGAGGGAACTACGAGCAGTACTTC
TRBJ1-3 TRBV11-2 NA NA CASSLVVGPTFSGNTIYF TGTGCCAGCAGCTTGGTAGTGGGGCCCACTTTCTCTGGAAACACCATATATTTT
TRBJ1-1 TRBV7-2 TRBD1 NA CASSLGGTGYMNTEAFF TGTGCCAGCAGCTTAGGTGGGACAGGGTACATGAACACTGAAGCTTTCTTT